The clone carrying this T cell receptor (beta chain) was picked up many times. This sample is drawn from a study of T cells in Graves' hyperthyroidism and ophthalmopathy. In the ophthalmopathy cohort, Clinical Activity Score was at least 3, NOSPECS grade at least 4, and duration under 3 months. This CDR3 has 16 amino acids. The ends were cut back, 0 bases at V and 3 bases at J, with 16 bases in the middle. Per the germline V gene, CDR1 is SGHRS and CDR2 is YFSETQ. Amplification yielded TCR beta CDR3 regions, with RNA transcripts as the source. The HTBI primer set served for first-round RT-PCR of the TCR CDR3. MiXCR was run by TCRdb on the multiplex PCR reads, yielding one entry per CDR3 protein. The sample lists roughly 650,000 distinct CDR3 sequences, around 15% occurring once.

Input material: blood. This receptor was obtained from a woman aged 40 to 50 with Graves' ophthalmopathy. The V and J genes are TRBV5-1 and TRBJ2-7; weak D call: TRBD1 (6 bases). CDR3: CASSLDPGQRYYEQYF. Written as DNA, the CDR3 is TGCGCCAGCAGCTTGGACCCCGGACAGAGATACTACGAGCAGTACTTC.